The rows below give T cell receptor beta chains drawn from one sample of a study of identical twins. TCRdb fed the 5' RACE reads into MiXCR, producing one record per CDR3 protein. The sample lists 520,000 or so distinct CDR3 sequences; 20% to 25% were seen once. The same specimen was also included in a second study, on T cells expressing NK-cell markers.

The sequenced sample was CD4+ T cells sorted from blood. The source is a woman aged 18-29 years in good health. CDR3s include the opening cysteine and the closing phenylalanine or tryptophan. Fields, in order: D gene, CDR3 length, V gene, J gene, CDR3 protein. The D gene is left open where the match is weak.

D gene: -
CDR3 length: 17
V gene: TRBV24-1
J gene: TRBJ1-2
CDR3 protein: CATTSGLTALANYGYTF

D gene: -
CDR3 length: 13
V gene: TRBV6-1
J gene: TRBJ2-3
CDR3 protein: CTTTGKIKDTQYF

D gene: TRBD1
CDR3 length: 13
V gene: TRBV29-1
J gene: TRBJ2-5
CDR3 protein: CSAGTVPQETQYF

D gene: TRBD1
CDR3 length: 13
V gene: TRBV20-1
J gene: TRBJ1-1
CDR3 protein: CSASGTVSTEAFF

D gene: -
CDR3 length: 14
V gene: TRBV27
J gene: TRBJ2-1
CDR3 protein: CASSIRDSFNEQFF

D gene: -
CDR3 length: 12
V gene: TRBV2
J gene: TRBJ1-1
CDR3 protein: CASSGPNTEAFF

D gene: -
CDR3 length: 15
V gene: TRBV12-3/TRBV12-4
J gene: TRBJ2-4
CDR3 protein: CASSLMEIAKNIQYF

D gene: -
CDR3 length: 12
V gene: TRBV29-1
J gene: TRBJ1-1
CDR3 protein: CSVGKAGTEAFF

D gene: -
CDR3 length: 15
V gene: TRBV5-1
J gene: TRBJ2-7
CDR3 protein: CASSVTGLRSYEQYF

D gene: -
CDR3 length: 12
V gene: TRBV20-1
J gene: TRBJ2-7
CDR3 protein: CSARVGYDEQYF

D gene: -
CDR3 length: 10
V gene: TRBV20-1
J gene: TRBJ2-5
CDR3 protein: CSAQGETQYF